This T cell receptor (beta chain) was identified during a study of T-cell reconstitution after alpha-beta-depleted transplantation in children. This clonotype was seen a handful of times. Unique molecular identifiers were used to barcode this TCRbeta library. TCRdb fed the PCR reads into MiXCR, producing one record per CDR3 protein. The sample holds around 380,000 distinct CDR3 sequences, 11% seen once. This clonotype originated in a human donor who donated a stem cell graft to a child with acute myeloid leukemia. This specimen was PBMCs from the stem cell graft donor, taken from the stem cell graft.

The CDR3 loop is CSARPGQGHQPQHF. CDR3 DNA: TGCAGTGCTCGTCCGGGACAGGGACATCAGCCCCAGCATTTT. The chain couples TRBV20-1 to TRBJ1-5; 9 positions match TRBD1. The V and J ends lost 5 bases and 5 bases, in that order; junction bases with no gene match: 7. CDR1 DFQATT and CDR2 SNEGSKA come from the germline V gene (reference sequence). This CDR3 contains 14 residues.